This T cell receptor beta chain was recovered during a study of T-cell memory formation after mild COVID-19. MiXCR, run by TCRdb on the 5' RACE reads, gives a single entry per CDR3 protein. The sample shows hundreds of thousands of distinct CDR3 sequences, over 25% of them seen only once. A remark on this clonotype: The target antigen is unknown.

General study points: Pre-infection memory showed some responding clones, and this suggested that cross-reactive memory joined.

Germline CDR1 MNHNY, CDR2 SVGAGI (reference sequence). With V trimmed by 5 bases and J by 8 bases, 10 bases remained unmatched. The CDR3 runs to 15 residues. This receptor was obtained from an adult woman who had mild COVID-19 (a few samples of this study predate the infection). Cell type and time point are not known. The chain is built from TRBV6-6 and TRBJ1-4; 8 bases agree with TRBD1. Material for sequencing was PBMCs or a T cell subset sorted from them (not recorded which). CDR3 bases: TGTGCCAGCAGTGCACTGACAGGGGACCGGGAAAAACTGTTTTTT. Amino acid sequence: CASSALTGDREKLFF.